This TCR beta chain originates from a study of blood T cell repertoires in COVID-19. In the study overall: The samples span acute and convalescent COVID-19 from the United States, Italy and Spain. Nucleic acid was either cDNA or gDNA, and it came from T cells, B-cell-depleted T cells, or PBMCs.

The germline gives CDR1 MDHEN, CDR2 SYDVKM. Deletions cut 10 bases from V and 4 bases from J, with 17 bases between. The CDR3 is 15 residues long. The table came from immunoSEQ multiplex PCR; TCRdb's copy has only in-frame clones and leaves some out. This sample has 80,000 or so clones, with 81% found just once. The material sequenced was peripheral blood. The receptor was isolated from a man older than 75 with acute or convalescent COVID-19. V usage is TRBV28 and J usage is TRBJ2-6; tentative D call: TRBD1 (5 bases). CDR3 amino acids: CATRTLSSGANVLTF. As DNA, the CDR3 is TGTGCCACGAGGACACTAAGTTCCGGGGCCAACGTCCTGACTTTC. The full variable domain, completed using reference TRBV28 and TRBJ2-6, is DVKVTQSSRYLVKRTGEKVFLECVQDMDHENMFWYRQDPGLGLRLIYFSYDVKMKEKGDIPEGYSVSREKKERFSLILESASTNQTSMYLCATRTLSSGANVLTFGAGSRLTVL.